This T cell receptor (beta chain) was found in a study of T-cell reconstitution after alpha-beta-depleted transplantation in children. A library of TCRbeta sequences, prepared with unique molecular identifiers, was generated. A single record per CDR3 protein comes from TCRdb applying MiXCR to the PCR reads. The table lists approximately 510,000 distinct CDR3 sequences, about 17% of them singletons. The CDR3 extends over 14 amino acids. Germline V gives CDR1 SEHNR, CDR2 FQNEAQ (reference sequence). V lost 1 base to trimming and J lost 3 bases, with 7 bases between them. This clonotype was counted between two and nine times.

The rearrangement joins TRBV7-9 to TRBJ1-5; D not certain. The specimen was PBMCs from the stem cell graft donor, collected from the stem cell graft. The TCR sequence derives from a human donor who donated a stem cell graft to a child with acute lymphoblastic leukemia. The CDR3 region is CASSLEGNNQPQHF. The CDR3 region has the DNA TGTGCCAGCAGCTTAGAGGGTAACAATCAGCCCCAGCATTTT.